This TCR beta chain was identified during a study of response to subunit inactivated influenza vaccine. V was cut by 8 bases and J by 0 bases, with 14 bases left in between. CDR1 and CDR2 (germline): MDHEN, SYDVKM. This CDR3 is built from 16 residues. Using its own MiXCR run on the RT-PCR reads, TCRdb lists one record per CDR3 protein. The table includes 500,000 to 600,000 distinct CDR3 sequences, 14% detected once. The chain uses TRBV28 and TRBJ2-6; possibly TRBD1 for D (7 bases). Sequenced material: PBMCs from blood, taken about 13 days after vaccination. The TCR comes from a man aged 50 or older who received an inactivated influenza vaccine. The CDR3 loop is CASGGTAPSGANVLTF. CDR3 nucleotide sequence: TGTGCCAGCGGAGGGACAGCCCCCTCTGGGGCCAACGTCCTGACTTTC.